The source of this TCR beta chain is a study of spatial heterogeneity in lung cancer (dated by TCRdb to about 2019). Background on the whole study: Beta-chain transcripts were consistently detected in greater numbers than alpha-chain transcripts, which likely reflects a higher abundance of beta-chain transcripts. In the raw uncorrected reads, each unique combination of TCR and UMI appeared more than ten times on average. The study quantitatively compared TCR alpha and beta repertoires across multiple tumor regions, matched nontumor lung and blood in non-small cell lung cancer. The study linked features of the TCR repertoire to counts of nonsynonymous mutations, which were determined by whole-exome sequencing of tumor tissue. At surgery, 200 to 250 tumor regions, 63 to 70 matched nontumor lung samples and fewer than 60 PBMC samples were TCR-sequenced for both alpha and beta chains.

General findings and caveats noted by the study authors: Additional single-cell paired TCR alpha and beta sequencing was considered necessary to confirm, at a functional level, the hypothesis that regional TCRs recognize regional mutations.

Explained via the paper, the time point label denotes: sample taken at primary tumor resection. For TCR sequencing, whole RNA was extracted from tumor and nontumor lung tissue, or from cryopreserved PBMC samples, and no cell sorting was done. Donors were 72 patients with early-stage, untreated non-small cell lung cancer from the lung TRACERx cohort. Only patients for whom sufficient RNA was available from at least two tumor regions were selected for TCR sequencing. Before selection, tumor and adjacent nontumor lung specimens were reviewed by a lung pathologist. The receptor library was made with 5' RACE. Sequencing took place on a NextSeq 500. To allow correction of PCR and sequencing errors, the TCR library protocol tagged every TCR cDNA molecule with a unique molecular identifier. The study's own analysis went as follows. Decombinator tools were used for TCR identification, UMI-based error correction and CDR3 extraction. Expanded TCRs were defined as those above a frequency of 2 per 1,000, corresponding to the top 1% of the tumor frequency distribution. Each repertoire was subsampled 100 times to 5,000 TCRs, after which Renyi diversity was computed with the R vegan package. CDR3 similarity networks were built from amino acid triplet string-kernel similarity, connecting CDR3s with pairwise similarity above 0.82. Starting from the raw public reads, TCRdb applied fastp trimming at Q25, assembled clones with MiXCR and retained in-frame beta chains. Records with the same CDR3 protein are collapsed into one entry carrying the most frequent genes and DNA. These V and J calls rely on TCRdb rather than the paper's analysis. The sample table lists about 6,100 distinct CDR3 sequences, approximately 12% of them with a count of one. The leading ten clones occupy more than 15% of the sample.

This clonotype was observed at least ten times. It lacks a known antigen. Base qualities are not recorded, but no much larger clone differs from it by a single base. CDR1 SGHVS and CDR2 FNYEAQ were looked up in the germline V gene. Trimming leaves V shorter by 1 base and J shorter by 2 bases, with the junction holding 3 bases beyond the gene matches. Inclusive of the bounding cysteine and phenylalanine, the CDR3 is 15 residues long. Only the CDR3 DNA is retained, 45 bases long and in frame from the first base. The chain is encoded by TRBV7-6 joined to TRBJ2-5, with 8 central nucleotides matching TRBD2. The specimen comprised normal lung tissue next to the tumor, sampled at surgery. The source is a male donor with early-stage non-small cell lung cancer. CDR3 reads: CASSLGTSGQETQYF. The sequenced DNA is TGTGCCAGCAGCTTAGGCACTAGCGGACAAGAGACCCAGTACTTC.